The T cell receptor beta chain under discussion was sequenced for a study of T cell responses to AZD1222 COVID-19 vaccine. Turning to the study itself: Doses given second, at about 4 or about 12 weeks, were pooled.

This clone was counted once. Its antigen is currently unknown. Only in-frame clones appear in the TCRdb table, and some are missing; sequencing was by immunoSEQ multiplex PCR. The profile shows around 130,000 clones, over 85% of them singletons. The CDR3 is 17 amino acids. J gave up 3 bases and V 1 base, and 6 bases lay outside the gene matches. From germline, CDR1 is MNHNS and CDR2 SASEGT. Study-wide results and caveats: Two AZD1222 administrations were followed by greater Spike-specific TCR breadth and depth. Only six or seven AZD1222 recipients tested seropositive at baseline. The donor cohort was predominantly white British with a female majority, and clonal diversity may have been underestimated.

The source material was peripheral blood, sampled on day 0 of AZD1222 vaccination. The sequence derives from an adult in good health. The V gene is TRBV6-1, the J gene TRBJ2-5; 12 nucleotides line up with TRBD2. The CDR3, as DNA: TGTGCCAGCAGTGAAGATAGGGGACTAGCGGGCGAAGAGACCCAGTACTTC. Translated: CASSEDRGLAGEETQYF.